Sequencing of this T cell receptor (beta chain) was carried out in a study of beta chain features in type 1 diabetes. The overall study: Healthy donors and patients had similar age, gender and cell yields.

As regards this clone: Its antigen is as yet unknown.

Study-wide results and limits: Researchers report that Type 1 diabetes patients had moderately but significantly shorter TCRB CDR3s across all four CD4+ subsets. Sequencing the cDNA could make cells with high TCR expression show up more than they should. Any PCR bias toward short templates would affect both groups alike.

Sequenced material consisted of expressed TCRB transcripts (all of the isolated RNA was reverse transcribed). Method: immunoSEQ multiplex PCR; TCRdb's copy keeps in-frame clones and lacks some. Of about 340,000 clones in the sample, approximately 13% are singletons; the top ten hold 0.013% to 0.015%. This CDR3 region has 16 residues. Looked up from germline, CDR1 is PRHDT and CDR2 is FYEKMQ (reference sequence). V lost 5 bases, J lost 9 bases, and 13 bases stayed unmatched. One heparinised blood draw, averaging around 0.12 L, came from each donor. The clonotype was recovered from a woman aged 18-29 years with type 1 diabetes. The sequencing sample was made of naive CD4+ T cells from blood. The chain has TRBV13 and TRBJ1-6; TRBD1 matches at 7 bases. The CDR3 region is CASSRLGPGGSSPLHF. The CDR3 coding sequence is TGTGCCAGCAGCCGCCTAGGGCCAGGGGGGAGTTCACCCCTCCACTTT.